The 4 T cell receptor beta chains below come from one sample, sequenced in a study of human T cells and chemical hapten exposure. Time point reported: patch test 1, 2 weeks after DPC sensitization. The treatment is: therapeutic diphenylcyclopropenone sensitization with weekly scalp DPC. TCRdb processed the RACE reads anew with MiXCR; each CDR3 protein has one entry. This table has some 87,000 distinct CDR3 sequences, 10% appearing once. Sequencing was performed on whole blood, taken in connection with sensitization to the hapten diphenylcyclopropenone (DPC). These receptors all come from a woman in her fifties or sixties with alopecia areata. Some clones in this sample may be carry-over from other donors' samples.

This clonotype was observed a handful of times. The V gene is TRBV7-2, the J gene TRBJ2-7; perhaps TRBD1 as D (6 bases). Germline V gene data show CDR1 as SGHTA and CDR2 as FQGNSA. V dropped 5 bases and J dropped 6 bases, with 14 bases sitting between them. The CDR3 is 13 amino acids. In DNA, the CDR3 is TGTGCCAGCAGCCAGACAGGATTGGGCGAGCAGTACTTC. It translates to CASSQTGLGEQYF.

This chain joins TRBV27 and TRBJ1-1; weak D call: TRBD1 (6 bases). Germline V lookup: CDR1 MNHEY, CDR2 SMNVEV (reference sequence). V lost 6 bases to trimming and J lost 7 bases, with 18 bases between them. The CDR3 is 14 amino acids. The CDR3 sequence is CASRSFVQGVEAFF. The CDR3 DNA reads as TGTGCCAGCAGATCCTTCGTACAGGGTGTTGAAGCTTTCTTT.

The rearrangement links TRBV28 to TRBJ1-2, with D possibly being TRBD1 (6 bases). The CDR3 is 13 residues long. From germline, CDR1 is MDHEN and CDR2 SYDVKM. Trimming removed 5 bases at V and 4 bases at J, with 11 bases between. The CDR3 loop reads CASSPDRSYGYTF. The CDR3 region has the DNA TGTGCCAGCAGTCCAGACAGGAGCTATGGCTACACCTTC.

The table lists this clonotype with a few counts. The CDR3 region has the DNA TGCAGCGTTCAGACAGGGGGGACCTACGAGCAGTACTTC. Translating gives CSVQTGGTYEQYF. The chain couples TRBV29-1 to TRBJ2-7, with 9 positions matching TRBD1. CDR3 length: 13 amino acids. V gave up 5 bases and J gave up 2 bases; unmatched junction bases: 4. Germline lookup yields CDR1 SQVTM and CDR2 ANQGSEA.